This entry concerns a single T cell receptor beta chain. Its target is not known. This may be a read error, as it is one base from a much larger clone. A J-beta primer mix and a sample-barcoded 5' primer were used in a second PCR of about 7 to 12 cycles. TCRdb re-called the 5' RACE reads with MiXCR, one entry per CDR3 protein. This sample has about 930,000 distinct CDR3 sequences, with roughly 29% found just once. The germline V gene has CDR1 LNHDA and CDR2 SQIVND (reference sequence). The CDR3 loop spans 14 amino acids. The sample belongs to a study of blood T cells in healthy people across ages. Findings and caveats of the study: There were more naive CD4+ cells and higher diversity in long-lived donors than in aged donors. Reliance upon unsorted PBMCs precluded definitive naive versus antigen-experienced comparison.

The sample was also reused in another study, on T cells of mothers and their children.

The sequenced material came from blood. The rearrangement joins TRBV19 to TRBJ1-6; D gene ambiguous. This TCR was sampled from a woman aged 40 to 49 in good health. The CDR3 DNA sequence: TGTGCCAGTGCGCTAAGCTCCTATAATTCACCCTTCCACTTT. Translating gives CASALSSYNSPFHF.